This TCR beta chain was identified in a study of identical twins. A word on this clonotype: Its antigen is unidentified.

Study-wide results and caveats: In drawing conclusions, the study used cross-sectional statistical analysis and did not follow the same donors. Models predicted too little out-of-frame TCR alpha sharing in monozygotic twins.

All donors were healthy Caucasians. TCRdb recomputed calls from the 5' RACE reads with MiXCR, one row per CDR3 protein. In the table there are 400,000 to 600,000 distinct CDR3 sequences, 20% to 25% of which are singletons. Trimming removed 9 bases from V and 7 bases from J; junction bases left unmatched: 7. CDR3 length: 13 amino acids. Germline lookup yields CDR1 WSHSY and CDR2 SAAADI. The sample was also linked to a second study, of yellow fever vaccine responses in identical twins.

Sample: CD4+ T cells sorted from blood. The receptor's source is a woman aged 18-29 years in good health. The rearrangement joins TRBV10-2 to TRBJ1-5; TRBD1 matches 9 bases. The CDR3 DNA reads TGCGCCAGGGGGGACAGGGAGCGGCAGCCCCAGCATTTT. Protein sequence: CARGDRERQPQHF.